This TCR beta chain was recovered during a study of T cell changes during pregnancy in multiple sclerosis. Clones were read by immunoSEQ multiplex PCR, and TCRdb kept only the in-frame ones, dropping some. The sample includes more than 55,000 clones, 90% to 95% of them seen just once. CDR1 and CDR2 (germline): MNHNY, SVGAGI (reference sequence). The ends were cut back, 8 bases at V and 7 bases at J, with 20 bases in the middle. The CDR3 totals 15 residues. The specimen was peripheral blood, collected in the first trimester of pregnancy. The sequence was collected from a female donor with multiple sclerosis, enrolled in a pregnancy study. The chain carries TRBV6-6 and TRBJ1-4; D unclear. CDR3: CASLSRTGTSEKLFF. DNA of the CDR3: TGTGCCAGCCTAAGTCGAACGGGTACGAGTGAAAAACTGTTTTTT.